A single sample gave rise to the 10 T cell receptor beta chains below, sequenced in a study of shared clonotypes between healthy human individuals. Clones were read by immunoSEQ multiplex PCR, and TCRdb kept only the in-frame ones, dropping some. In the table there are under 550,000 clones, 90% to 96% of which are singletons. The sequenced sample was naive CD4+ T cells sorted from blood. Stated subset: CD45RA+ positively selected. The receptors shown here come from a woman in her twenties or thirties in good health.

The chain has TRBV5-6 and TRBJ2-2; a weak D match, TRBD1 (6 bases). Trimming took 1 base from V and 1 from J, leaving 11 bases between them. This CDR3 contains 16 residues. Germline loops: CDR1 SGHDT, CDR2 YYEEEE. CDR3 loop: CASSLLVQGNTGELFF. CDR3 bases: TGTGCCAGCAGCTTGCTCGTACAGGGGAACACCGGGGAGCTGTTTTTT.

CDR3: CASSQDESRYEQYF. CDR3 bases: TGCGCCAGCAGCCAAGATGAGTCCCGCTACGAGCAGTACTTC. This chain links TRBV4-1 with TRBJ2-7; D gene uncertain. V lost 0 bases and J lost 3, with 9 bases in between. Looked up from germline, CDR1 is MGHRA and CDR2 is YSYEKL. The CDR3 contains 14 residues.

The chain is built from TRBV7-9 and TRBJ1-2; 7 positions agree with TRBD1. J gave up 6 bases and V 0 bases, and 4 bases lay outside the gene matches. The CDR3 has 14 residues. Germline V gives CDR1 SEHNR, CDR2 FQNEAQ (reference sequence). Here the CDR3 reads CASSLAGGADGYTF. Written as DNA, the CDR3 is TGTGCCAGCAGCTTAGCAGGGGGCGCGGATGGCTACACCTTC.

The chain is built from TRBV29-1 and TRBJ1-1; D call uncertain. The CDR3 is 13 residues long. The V end lost 3 bases, the J end lost 5 bases, and 13 bases lay between the germline ends. Germline CDR1 reads SQVTM; CDR2 reads ANQGSEA. CDR3 bases: TGCAGCGTTGATATAACGGGGTCGACTGAAGCTTTCTTT. Translation gives CSVDITGSTEAFF. Full variable domain (outside the CDR3, taken from reference TRBV29-1 and TRBJ1-1): SAVISQKPSRDICQRGTSLTIQCQVDSQVTMMFWYRQQPGQSLTLIATANQGSEATYESGFVIDKFPISRPNLTFSTLTVSNMSPEDSSIYLCSVDITGSTEAFFGQGTRLTVV.

The rearrangement uses TRBV28 and TRBJ2-7; the match to TRBD2 covers 8 bases. Germline loops: CDR1 MDHEN, CDR2 SYDVKM. The V gene end was trimmed by 1 base and the J gene end by 4 bases; junction bases not matched to a gene: 6. The CDR3 loop spans 15 amino acids. CDR3 region: CASSLYSAGEYEQYF. CDR3 nucleotide sequence: TGTGCCAGCAGTTTATATTCAGCGGGAGAATACGAGCAGTACTTC. Full variable domain (missing parts from reference TRBV28 and TRBJ2-7): DVKVTQSSRYLVKRTGEKVFLECVQDMDHENMFWYRQDPGLGLRLIYFSYDVKMKEKGDIPEGYSVSREKKERFSLILESASTNQTSMYLCASSLYSAGEYEQYFGPGTRLTVT.

V and J are TRBV6-4 and TRBJ2-2; maybe TRBD1 (5 bases). The CDR3 runs 15 residues. The V end lost 2 bases, the J end lost 4 bases, and 11 bases lay between the germline ends. From germline, CDR1 is MRHNA and CDR2 SNTAGT. DNA of the CDR3: TGTGCCAGCAGTGACCACAGGCAAAGCACCGGGGAGCTGTTTTTT. Translating it yields CASSDHRQSTGELFF.

This clone was detected only once. The gene calls are TRBV19 and TRBJ2-5; 9 nucleotides align to TRBD1. The V segment lost 8 bases and the J segment 5 bases; nucleotides outside the gene matches: 9. The V gene's germline CDR1 is LNHDA and CDR2 SQIVND (reference sequence). The CDR3 covers 14 residues. The DNA for the CDR3 is TGTGCCAGTGGAGAGACAGGGGGGTTGGAGACCCAGTACTTC. Protein: CASGETGGLETQYF.

The chain is built from TRBV7-9 and TRBJ1-5; possibly TRBD1 for D (5 bases). The ends were cut back, 5 bases at V and 5 bases at J, with 10 bases in the middle. The germline CDR1 and CDR2 sequences are SEHNR and FQNEAQ (reference sequence). The CDR3 is 13 residues long. The CDR3 nucleotides read TGTGCCAGCAGCCCGGGACCGCATCAGCCCCAGCATTTT. Protein product: CASSPGPHQPQHF.

This rearrangement joins TRBV9 to TRBJ1-1, with 8 bases aligning to TRBD1. This CDR3 is 15 amino acids long. V was pared by 1 base and J by 0 bases, with 2 bases of the junction left unmatched. The germline V gene has CDR1 SGDLS and CDR2 YYNGEE. CDR3 sequence: CASSVLDRVNTEAFF. As DNA, the CDR3 is TGTGCCAGCAGCGTATTGGACAGGGTGAACACTGAAGCTTTCTTT.

The CDR3 region has the DNA TGTGCCAGCAGCCCCGGGGCTGCAACTAATGAAAAACTGTTTTTT. As protein: CASSPGAATNEKLFF. The chain combines TRBV28 with TRBJ1-4; a weak D match, TRBD1 (5 bases). Trimming shortened V by 6 bases and J by 0 bases, and 11 bases separated the two germline ends. The CDR3 is made up of 15 amino acids. Germline V gives CDR1 MDHEN, CDR2 SYDVKM.